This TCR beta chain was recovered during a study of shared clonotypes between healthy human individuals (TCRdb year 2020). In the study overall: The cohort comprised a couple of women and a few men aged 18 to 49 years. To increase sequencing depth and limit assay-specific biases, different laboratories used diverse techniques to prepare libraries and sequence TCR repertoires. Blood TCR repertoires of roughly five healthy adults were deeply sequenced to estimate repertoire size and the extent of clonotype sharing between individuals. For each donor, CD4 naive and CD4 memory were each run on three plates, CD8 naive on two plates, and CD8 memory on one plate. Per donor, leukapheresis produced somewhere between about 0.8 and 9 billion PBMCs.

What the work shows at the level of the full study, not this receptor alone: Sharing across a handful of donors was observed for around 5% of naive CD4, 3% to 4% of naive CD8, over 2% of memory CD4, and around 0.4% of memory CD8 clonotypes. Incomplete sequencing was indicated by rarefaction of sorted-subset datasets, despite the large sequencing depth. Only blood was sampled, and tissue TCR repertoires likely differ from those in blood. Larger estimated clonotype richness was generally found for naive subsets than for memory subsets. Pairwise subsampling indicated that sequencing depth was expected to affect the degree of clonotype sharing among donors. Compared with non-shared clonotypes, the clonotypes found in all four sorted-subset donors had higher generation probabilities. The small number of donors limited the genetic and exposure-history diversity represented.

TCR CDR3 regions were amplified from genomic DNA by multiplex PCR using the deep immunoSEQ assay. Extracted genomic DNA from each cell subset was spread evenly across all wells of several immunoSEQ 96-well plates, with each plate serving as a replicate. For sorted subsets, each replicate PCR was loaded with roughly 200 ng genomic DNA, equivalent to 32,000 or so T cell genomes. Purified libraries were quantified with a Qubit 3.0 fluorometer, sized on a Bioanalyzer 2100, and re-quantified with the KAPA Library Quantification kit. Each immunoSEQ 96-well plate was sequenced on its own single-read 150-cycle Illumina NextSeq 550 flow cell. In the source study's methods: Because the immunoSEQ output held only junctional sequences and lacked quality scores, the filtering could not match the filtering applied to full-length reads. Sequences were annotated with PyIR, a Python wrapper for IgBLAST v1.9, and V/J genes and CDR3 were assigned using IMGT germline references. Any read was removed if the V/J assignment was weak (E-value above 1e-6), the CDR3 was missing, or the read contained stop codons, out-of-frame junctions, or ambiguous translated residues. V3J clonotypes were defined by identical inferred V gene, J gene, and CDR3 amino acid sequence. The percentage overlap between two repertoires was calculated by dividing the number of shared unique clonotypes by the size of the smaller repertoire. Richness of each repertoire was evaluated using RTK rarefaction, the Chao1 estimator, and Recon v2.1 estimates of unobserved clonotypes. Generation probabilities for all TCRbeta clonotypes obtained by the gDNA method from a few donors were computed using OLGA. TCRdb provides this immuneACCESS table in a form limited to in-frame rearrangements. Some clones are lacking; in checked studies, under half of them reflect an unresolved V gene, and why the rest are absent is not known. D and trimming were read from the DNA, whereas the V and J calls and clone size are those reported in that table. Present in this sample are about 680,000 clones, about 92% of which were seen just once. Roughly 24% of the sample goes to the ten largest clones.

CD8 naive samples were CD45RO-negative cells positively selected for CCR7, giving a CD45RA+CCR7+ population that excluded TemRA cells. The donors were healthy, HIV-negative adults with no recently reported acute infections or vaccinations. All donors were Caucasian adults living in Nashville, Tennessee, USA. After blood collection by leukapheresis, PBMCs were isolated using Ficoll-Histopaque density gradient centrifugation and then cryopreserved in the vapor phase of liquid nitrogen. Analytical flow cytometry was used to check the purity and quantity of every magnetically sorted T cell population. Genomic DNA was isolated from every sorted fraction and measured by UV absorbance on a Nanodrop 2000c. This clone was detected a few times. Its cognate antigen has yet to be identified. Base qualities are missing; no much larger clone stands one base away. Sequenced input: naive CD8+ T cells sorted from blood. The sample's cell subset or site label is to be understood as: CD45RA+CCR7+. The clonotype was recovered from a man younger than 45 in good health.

The CDR3 protein: CSVEGSGVGFGQYF. The DNA sequence follows: TGCAGCGTTGAAGGGTCCGGGGTGGGGTTCGGGCAGTACTTC. The chain couples TRBV29-1 to TRBJ2-7, and the D gene may be TRBD2, 5 bases matching. The CDR3 holds 14 amino acids from the cysteine to the phenylalanine. The read is trimmed to its CDR3 DNA, 42 bases read in frame from base 1. The germline V gene supplies CDR1 SQVTM and CDR2 ANQGSEA. A distance of 19 bases separates the germline ends of V and J, which lose 1 base and 9 bases respectively.